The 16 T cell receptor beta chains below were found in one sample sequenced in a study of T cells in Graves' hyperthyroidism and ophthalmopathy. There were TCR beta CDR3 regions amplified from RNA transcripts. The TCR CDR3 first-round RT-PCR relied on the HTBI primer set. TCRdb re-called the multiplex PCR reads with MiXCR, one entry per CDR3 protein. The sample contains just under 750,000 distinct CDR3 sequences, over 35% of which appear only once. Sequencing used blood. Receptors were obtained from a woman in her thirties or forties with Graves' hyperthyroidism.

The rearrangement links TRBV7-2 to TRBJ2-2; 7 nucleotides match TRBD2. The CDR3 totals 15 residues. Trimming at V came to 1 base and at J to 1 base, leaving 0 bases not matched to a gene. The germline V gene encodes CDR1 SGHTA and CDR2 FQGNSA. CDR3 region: CASSLVAGNTGELFF. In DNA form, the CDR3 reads TGTGCCAGCAGCTTAGTAGCGGGGAACACCGGGGAGCTGTTTTTT. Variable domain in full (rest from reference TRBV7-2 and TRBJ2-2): GAGVSQSPSNKVTEKGKDVELRCDPISGHTALYWYRQSLGQGLEFLIYFQGNSAPDKSGLPSDRFSAERTGGSVSTLTIQRTQQEDSAVYLCASSLVAGNTGELFFGEGSRLTVL.

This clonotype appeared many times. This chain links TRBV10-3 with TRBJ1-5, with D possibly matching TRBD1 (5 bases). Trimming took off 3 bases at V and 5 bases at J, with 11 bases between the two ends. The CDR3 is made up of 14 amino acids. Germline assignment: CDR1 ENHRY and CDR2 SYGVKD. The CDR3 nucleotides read TGTGCCATCAGTGACCAGGGTGCGGATCAGCCCCAGCATTTT. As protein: CAISDQGADQPQHF.

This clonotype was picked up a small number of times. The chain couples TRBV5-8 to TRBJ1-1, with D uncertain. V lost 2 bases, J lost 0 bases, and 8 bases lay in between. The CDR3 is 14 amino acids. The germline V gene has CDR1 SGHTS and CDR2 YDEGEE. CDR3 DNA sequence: TGTGCCAGCAGCTTTTATGGGATGAACACTGAAGCTTTCTTT. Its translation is CASSFYGMNTEAFF.

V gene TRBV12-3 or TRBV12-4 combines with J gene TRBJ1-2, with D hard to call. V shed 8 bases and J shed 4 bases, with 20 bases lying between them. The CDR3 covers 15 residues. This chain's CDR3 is CASHPPGSIVYGYTF. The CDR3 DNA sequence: TGTGCCAGCCACCCCCCAGGAAGCATTGTCTATGGCTACACCTTC.

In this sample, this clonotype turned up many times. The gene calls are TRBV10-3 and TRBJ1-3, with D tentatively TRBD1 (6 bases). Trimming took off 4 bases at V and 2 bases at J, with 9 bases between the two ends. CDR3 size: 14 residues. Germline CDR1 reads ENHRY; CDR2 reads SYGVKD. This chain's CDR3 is CAISAGGPGNTIYF. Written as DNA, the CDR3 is TGTGCCATCAGTGCCGGGGGGCCTGGAAACACCATATATTTT.

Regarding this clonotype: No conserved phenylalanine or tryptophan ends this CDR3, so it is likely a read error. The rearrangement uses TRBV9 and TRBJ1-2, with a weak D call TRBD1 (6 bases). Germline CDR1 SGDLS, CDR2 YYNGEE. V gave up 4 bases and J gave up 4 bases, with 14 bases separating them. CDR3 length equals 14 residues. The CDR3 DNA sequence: TGTGCCAGCAGCCAGGACAGCGTTCTCTATGGCTACACCCTC. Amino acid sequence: CASSQDSVLYGYTL.

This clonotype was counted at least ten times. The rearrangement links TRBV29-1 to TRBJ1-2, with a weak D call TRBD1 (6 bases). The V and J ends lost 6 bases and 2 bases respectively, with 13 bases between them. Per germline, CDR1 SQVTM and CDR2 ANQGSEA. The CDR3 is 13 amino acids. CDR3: CSVSLGHNYGYTF. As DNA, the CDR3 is TGCAGCGTCTCCTTGGGACACAACTATGGCTACACCTTC.

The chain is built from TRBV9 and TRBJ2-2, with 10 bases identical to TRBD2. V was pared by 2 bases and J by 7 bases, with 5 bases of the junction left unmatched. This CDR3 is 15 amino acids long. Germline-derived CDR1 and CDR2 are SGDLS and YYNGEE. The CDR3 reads CASSVSGRSVGELFF. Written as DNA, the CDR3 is TGTGCCAGCAGCGTTAGCGGGAGGTCCGTCGGGGAGCTGTTTTTT.

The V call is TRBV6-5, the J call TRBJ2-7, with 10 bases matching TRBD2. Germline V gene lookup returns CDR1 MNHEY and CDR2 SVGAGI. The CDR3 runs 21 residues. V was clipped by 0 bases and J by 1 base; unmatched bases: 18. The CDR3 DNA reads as TGTGCCAGCAGTTACTCGTTAAGAGGTGCCTATAGCGGGAGGCCTTCCTACGAGCAGTACTTC. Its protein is CASSYSLRGAYSGRPSYEQYF.

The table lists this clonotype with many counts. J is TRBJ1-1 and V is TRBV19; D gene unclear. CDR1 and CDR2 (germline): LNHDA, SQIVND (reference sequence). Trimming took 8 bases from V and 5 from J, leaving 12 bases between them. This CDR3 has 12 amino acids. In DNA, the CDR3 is TGTGCCAGTCGAGTGGGGAGGACTGAAGCTTTCTTT. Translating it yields CASRVGRTEAFF.

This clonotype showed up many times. The CDR3 DNA reads as TGTGCCAGCAGCAGAAAACAAGTTTACGAGCAGTACTTC. This sequence encodes CASSRKQVYEQYF. V usage is TRBV13 and J usage is TRBJ2-7; no clear D gene. With 5 bases removed from V and 4 bases from J, the gap between germline ends came to 12 bases. The CDR3 spans 13 residues. Germline V gene sequence: CDR1 PRHDT, CDR2 FYEKMQ (reference sequence).

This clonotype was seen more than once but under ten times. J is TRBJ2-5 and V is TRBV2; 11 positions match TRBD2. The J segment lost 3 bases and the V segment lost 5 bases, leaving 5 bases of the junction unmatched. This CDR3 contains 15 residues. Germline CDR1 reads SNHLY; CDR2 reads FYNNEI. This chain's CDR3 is CASSTRLAGKETQYF. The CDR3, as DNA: TGTGCCAGCAGTACACGACTAGCGGGGAAAGAGACCCAGTACTTC.

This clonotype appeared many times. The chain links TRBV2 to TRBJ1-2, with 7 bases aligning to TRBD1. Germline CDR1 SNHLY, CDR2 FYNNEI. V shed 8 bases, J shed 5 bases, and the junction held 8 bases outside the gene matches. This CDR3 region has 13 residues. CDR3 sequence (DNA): TGTGCCAGCGCGGCAGGGGGACATTATGGCTACACCTTC. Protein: CASAAGGHYGYTF.

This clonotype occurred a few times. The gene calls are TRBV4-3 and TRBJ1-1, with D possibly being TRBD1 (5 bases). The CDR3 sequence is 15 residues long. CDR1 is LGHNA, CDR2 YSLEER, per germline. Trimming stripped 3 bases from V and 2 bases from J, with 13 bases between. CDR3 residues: CASSQLGDANTEAFF. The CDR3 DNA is TGCGCCAGCAGCCAGCTAGGGGACGCAAACACTGAAGCTTTCTTT.

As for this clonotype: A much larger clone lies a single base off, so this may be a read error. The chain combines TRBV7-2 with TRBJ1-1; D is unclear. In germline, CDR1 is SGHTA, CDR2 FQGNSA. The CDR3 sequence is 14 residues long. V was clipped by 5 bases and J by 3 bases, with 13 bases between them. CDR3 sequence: CASSLQLKHTEAFF. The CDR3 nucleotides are TGTGCCAGCAGCCTCCAGTTGAAACACACTGAAGCTTTCTTT. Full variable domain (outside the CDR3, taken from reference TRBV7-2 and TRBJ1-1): GAGVSQSPSNKVTEKGKDVELRCDPISGHTALYWYRQSLGQGLEFLIYFQGNSAPDKSGLPSDRFSAERTGGSVSTLTIQRTQQEDSAVYLCASSLQLKHTEAFFGQGTRLTVV.

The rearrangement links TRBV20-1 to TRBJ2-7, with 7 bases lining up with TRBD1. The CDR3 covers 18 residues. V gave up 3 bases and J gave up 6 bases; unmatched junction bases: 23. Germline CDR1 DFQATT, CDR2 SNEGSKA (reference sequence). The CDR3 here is CSASRDRMTLGSLSEQYF. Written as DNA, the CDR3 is TGCAGTGCTAGCAGGGACAGAATGACCCTCGGGTCTCTCTCCGAGCAGTACTTC.